The 5 T cell receptor beta chains in this list originate from one sample, sequenced in a study. TCRdb recomputed calls from the RT-PCR reads with MiXCR, one row per CDR3 protein. This table holds about 700,000 distinct CDR3 sequences, approximately 14% found once. Sequenced sample: memory CD4+ T cells from blood. All receptors come from a female donor in good health, serving as a healthy control.

The chain employs TRBV5-5 and TRBJ1-4, with a tentative D call TRBD1 (5 bases). Looked up from germline, CDR1 is SGHKS and CDR2 is YYEKEE (reference sequence). V was clipped by 3 bases and J by 5 bases, with 17 bases between them. The CDR3 runs to 16 residues. The CDR3 here is CASSSNGGVPNEKLFF. The DNA of the CDR3 is TGTGCCAGCAGCTCAAATGGGGGGGTCCCGAATGAAAAACTGTTTTTT.

This clonotype was recorded many times. The gene calls are TRBV4-3 and TRBJ1-1; 7 bases fit TRBD1. V trimming: 4 bases; J trimming: 0 bases; junction bases outside the gene matches: 2. The germline CDR1 and CDR2 sequences are LGHNA and YSLEER. This CDR3 region has 14 residues. DNA of the CDR3: TGCGCCAGCAGCCGACAGGGATTGAACACTGAAGCTTTCTTT. This gives the protein CASSRQGLNTEAFF.

This clonotype was counted a few times. The genes are TRBV12-3 or TRBV12-4 and TRBJ2-1; D is undetermined. The ends were cut back, 2 bases at V and 5 bases at J, with 22 bases in the middle. The CDR3 has 18 residues. In nucleotides, the CDR3 is TGTGCCAGCAGTTTATCTATGCCACGATCTCGGGTCGACAATGAGCAGTTCTTC. It translates to CASSLSMPRSRVDNEQFF.

In this sample, this clonotype turned up many times. The CDR3 spells CASSPTGTGGDTQYF. In DNA, the CDR3 is TGTGCCAGCAGCCCAACCGGGACGGGTGGGGATACGCAGTATTTT. The chain combines TRBV7-3 with TRBJ2-3; D is possibly TRBD1 or TRBD2 (5 bases each). Per germline, CDR1 SGHTA and CDR2 FQGTGA. This CDR3 is 15 amino acids long. V shed 5 bases and J shed 6 bases, with 18 bases lying between them. Drawing the rest from reference TRBV7-3 and TRBJ2-3, the complete variable domain is GAGVSQTPSNKVTEKGKYVELRCDPISGHTALYWYRQSLGQGPEFLIYFQGTGAADDSGLPNDRFFAVRPEGSVSTLKIQRTERGDSAVYLCASSPTGTGGDTQYFGPGTRLTVL.

The rearrangement uses TRBV10-3 and TRBJ1-5, with 7 bases fitting TRBD1. Per the germline V gene, CDR1 is ENHRY and CDR2 is SYGVKD. The CDR3 spans 16 residues. CDR3 nucleotide sequence: TGTGACACCAGTGAGTCCACAGGGGTCTTCAATCAGCCCCAGCATTTT. This gives the protein CDTSESTGVFNQPQHF.